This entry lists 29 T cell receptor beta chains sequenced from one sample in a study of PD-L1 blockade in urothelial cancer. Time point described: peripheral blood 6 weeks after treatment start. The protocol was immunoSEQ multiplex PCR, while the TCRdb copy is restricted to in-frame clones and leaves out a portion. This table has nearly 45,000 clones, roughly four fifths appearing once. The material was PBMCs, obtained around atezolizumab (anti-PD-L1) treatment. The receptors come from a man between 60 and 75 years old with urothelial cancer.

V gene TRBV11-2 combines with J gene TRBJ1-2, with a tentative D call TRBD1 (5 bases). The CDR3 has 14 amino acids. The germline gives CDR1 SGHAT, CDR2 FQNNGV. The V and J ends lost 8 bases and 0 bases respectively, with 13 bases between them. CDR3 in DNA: TGTGCCAGCCGGATGGGGGGGTCTAACTATGGCTACACCTTC. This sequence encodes CASRMGGSNYGYTF.

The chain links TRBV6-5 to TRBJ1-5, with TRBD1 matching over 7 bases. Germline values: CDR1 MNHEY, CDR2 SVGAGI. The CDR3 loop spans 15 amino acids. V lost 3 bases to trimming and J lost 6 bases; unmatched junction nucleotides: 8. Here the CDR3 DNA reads TGTGCCAGCAGTTATCGGGGACAGTCGGGTCAGCCCCAGCATTTT. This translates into CASSYRGQSGQPQHF.

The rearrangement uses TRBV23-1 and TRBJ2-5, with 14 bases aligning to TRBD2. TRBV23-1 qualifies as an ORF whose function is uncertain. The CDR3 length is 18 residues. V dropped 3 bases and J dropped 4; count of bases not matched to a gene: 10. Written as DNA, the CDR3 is TGCGCCAGCAGTCAGAGGGCGGATGGGACTAGCGGGAGAGAGACCCAGTACTTC. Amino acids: CASSQRADGTSGRETQYF.

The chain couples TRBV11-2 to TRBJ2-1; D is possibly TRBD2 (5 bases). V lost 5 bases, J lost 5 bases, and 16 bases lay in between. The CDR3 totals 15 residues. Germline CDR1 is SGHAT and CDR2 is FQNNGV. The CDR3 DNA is TGTGCCAGCAGCCGGAGGTTAAGTGGGGACAATGAGCAGTTCTTC. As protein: CASSRRLSGDNEQFF.

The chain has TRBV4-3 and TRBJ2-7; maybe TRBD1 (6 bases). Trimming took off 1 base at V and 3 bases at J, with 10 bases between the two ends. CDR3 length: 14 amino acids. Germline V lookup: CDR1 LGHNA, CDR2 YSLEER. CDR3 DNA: TGCGCCAGCAGCCAAGGACAGGTTGGCTACGAGCAGTACTTC. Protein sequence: CASSQGQVGYEQYF.

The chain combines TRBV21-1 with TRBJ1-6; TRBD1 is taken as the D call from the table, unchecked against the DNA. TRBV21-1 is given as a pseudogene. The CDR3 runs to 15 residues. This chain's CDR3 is CASSKCPRVYSPLHF. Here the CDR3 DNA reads TGTGCCAGCAGCAAATGTCCCAGGGTTTATTCACCCCTCCACTTT.

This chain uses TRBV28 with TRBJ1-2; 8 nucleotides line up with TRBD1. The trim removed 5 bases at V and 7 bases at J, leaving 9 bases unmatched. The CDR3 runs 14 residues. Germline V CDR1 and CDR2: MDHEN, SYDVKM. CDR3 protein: CASSTRDRQVGYTF. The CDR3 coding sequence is TGTGCCAGCAGTACCCGGGACAGGCAGGTTGGCTACACCTTC.

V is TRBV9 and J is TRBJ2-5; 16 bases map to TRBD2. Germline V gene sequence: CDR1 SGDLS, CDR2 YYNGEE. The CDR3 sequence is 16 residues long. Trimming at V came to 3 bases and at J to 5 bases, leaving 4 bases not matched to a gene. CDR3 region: CASSDGTSGRAETQYF. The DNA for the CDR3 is TGTGCCAGCAGCGACGGGACTAGCGGGAGGGCTGAGACCCAGTACTTC. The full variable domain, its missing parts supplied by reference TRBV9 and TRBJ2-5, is DSGVTQTPKHLITATGQRVTLRCSPRSGDLSVYWYQQSLDQGLQFLIQYYNGEERAKGNILERFSAQQFPDLHSELNLSSLELGDSALYFCASSDGTSGRAETQYFGPGTRLLVL.

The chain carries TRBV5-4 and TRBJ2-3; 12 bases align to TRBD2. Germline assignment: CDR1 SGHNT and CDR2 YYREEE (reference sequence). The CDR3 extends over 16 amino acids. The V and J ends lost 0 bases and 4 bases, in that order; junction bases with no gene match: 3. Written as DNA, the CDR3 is TGTGCCAGCAGCTTGGGGCTAGCGGGAGGGGCAGATACGCAGTATTTT. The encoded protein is CASSLGLAGGADTQYF.

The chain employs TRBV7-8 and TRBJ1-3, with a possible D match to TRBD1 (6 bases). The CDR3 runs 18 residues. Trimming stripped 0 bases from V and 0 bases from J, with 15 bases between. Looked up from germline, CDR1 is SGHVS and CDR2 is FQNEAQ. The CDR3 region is CASSLALWTASSGNTIYF. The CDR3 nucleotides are TGTGCCAGCAGCTTAGCCCTATGGACAGCGAGCTCTGGAAACACCATATATTTT.

The CDR3 sequence: CASSFSGEQYF. The CDR3 DNA reads as TGTGCCAGCAGTTTTAGCGGCGAGCAGTACTTC. The V gene is TRBV7-9, the J gene TRBJ2-7; D may be TRBD2 (6 bases). The CDR3 is 11 amino acids. Germline loops: CDR1 SEHNR, CDR2 FQNEAQ (reference sequence). Trimming took 6 bases from V and 6 from J, leaving 9 bases between them.

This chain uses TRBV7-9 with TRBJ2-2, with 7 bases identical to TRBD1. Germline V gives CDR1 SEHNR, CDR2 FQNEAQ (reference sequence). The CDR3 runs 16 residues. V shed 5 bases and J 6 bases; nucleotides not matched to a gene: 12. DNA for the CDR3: TGTGCCAGCAGCAGAAGACAGGGAAGATTCTCCGGGGAGCTGTTTTTT. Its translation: CASSRRQGRFSGELFF.

This chain's CDR3 is CASSRQISTDTQYF. Written as DNA, the CDR3 is TGTGCCAGCAGTCGACAGATTAGCACAGATACGCAGTATTTT. The J gene is TRBJ2-3, the V gene TRBV6-6; tentative D call: TRBD1 (5 bases). Trimming removed 5 bases from V and 0 bases from J, with 9 bases in between. The CDR3 runs to 14 residues. Germline lookup yields CDR1 MNHNY and CDR2 SVGAGI (reference sequence).

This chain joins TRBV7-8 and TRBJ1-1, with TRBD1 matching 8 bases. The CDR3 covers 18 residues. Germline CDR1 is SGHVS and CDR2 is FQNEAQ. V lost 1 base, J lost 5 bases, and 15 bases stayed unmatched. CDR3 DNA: TGTGCCAGCAGCTTAGGAGGGGCCCGACAGGGGTGGGTGACTGAAGCTTTCTTT. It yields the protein CASSLGGARQGWVTEAFF.

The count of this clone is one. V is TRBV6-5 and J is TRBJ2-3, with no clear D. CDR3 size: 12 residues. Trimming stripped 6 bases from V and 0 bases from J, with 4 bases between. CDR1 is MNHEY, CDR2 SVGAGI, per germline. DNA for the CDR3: TGTGCCAGCAGATCTAGCACAGATACGCAGTATTTT. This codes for CASRSSTDTQYF.

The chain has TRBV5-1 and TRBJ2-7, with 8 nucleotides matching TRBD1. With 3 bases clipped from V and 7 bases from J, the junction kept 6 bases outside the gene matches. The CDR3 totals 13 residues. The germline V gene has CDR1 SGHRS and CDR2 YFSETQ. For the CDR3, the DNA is TGCGCCAGCAGCTGGGGGACAGGCCGGGAGCAGTACTTC. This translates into CASSWGTGREQYF. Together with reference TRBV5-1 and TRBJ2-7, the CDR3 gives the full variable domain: KAGVTQTPRYLIKTRGQQVTLSCSPISGHRSVSWYQQTPGQGLQFLFEYFSETQRNKGNFPGRFSGRQFSNSRSEMNVSTLELGDSALYLCASSWGTGREQYFGPGTRLTVT.

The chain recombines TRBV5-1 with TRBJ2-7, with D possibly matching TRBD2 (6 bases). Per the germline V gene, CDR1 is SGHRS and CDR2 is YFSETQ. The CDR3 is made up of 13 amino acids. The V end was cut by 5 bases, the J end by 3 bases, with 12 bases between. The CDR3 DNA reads TGCGCCAGCAGGCCGGGGGATTACTACGAGCAGTACTTC. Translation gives CASRPGDYYEQYF.

CDR3 DNA: TGTGCCAGCAGCGTAGCTGGGCGCACAGATACGCAGTATTTT. It is translated as CASSVAGRTDTQYF. This chain connects TRBV9 to TRBJ2-3; D uncertain. Germline V CDR1 and CDR2: SGDLS, YYNGEE. V was trimmed by 0 bases and J by 1 base, leaving 6 bases between them. The CDR3 spans 14 residues.

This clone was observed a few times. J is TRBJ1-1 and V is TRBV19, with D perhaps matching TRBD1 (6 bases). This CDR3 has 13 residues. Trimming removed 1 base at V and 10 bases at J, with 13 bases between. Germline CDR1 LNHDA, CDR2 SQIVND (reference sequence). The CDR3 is CASSIGKGGRAFF. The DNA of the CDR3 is TGTGCCAGTAGTATAGGGAAAGGGGGTCGAGCTTTCTTT.

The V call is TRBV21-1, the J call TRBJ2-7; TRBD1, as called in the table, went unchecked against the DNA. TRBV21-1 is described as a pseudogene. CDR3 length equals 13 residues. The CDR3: CASSRDRTWEQYF. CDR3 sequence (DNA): TGTGCCAGCAGCCGCGACAGGACCTGGGAGCAGTACTTC.

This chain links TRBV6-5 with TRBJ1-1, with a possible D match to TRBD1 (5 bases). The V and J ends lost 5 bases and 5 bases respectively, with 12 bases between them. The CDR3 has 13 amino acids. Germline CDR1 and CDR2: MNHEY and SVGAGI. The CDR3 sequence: CASSHQGGTEAFF. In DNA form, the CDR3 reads TGTGCCAGCAGTCATCAGGGTGGGACTGAAGCTTTCTTT.

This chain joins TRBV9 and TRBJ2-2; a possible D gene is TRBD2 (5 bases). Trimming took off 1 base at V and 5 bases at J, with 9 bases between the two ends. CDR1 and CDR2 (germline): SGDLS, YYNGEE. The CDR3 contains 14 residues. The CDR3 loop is CASSVQAATGELFF. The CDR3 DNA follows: TGTGCCAGCAGCGTACAAGCGGCTACCGGGGAGCTGTTTTTT.

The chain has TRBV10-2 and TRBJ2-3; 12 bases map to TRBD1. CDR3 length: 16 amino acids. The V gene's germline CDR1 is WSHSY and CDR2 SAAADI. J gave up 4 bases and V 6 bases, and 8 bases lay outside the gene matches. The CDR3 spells CASSQPGTGGADTQYF. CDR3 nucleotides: TGCGCCAGCAGCCAGCCCGGGACAGGGGGCGCAGATACGCAGTATTTT.

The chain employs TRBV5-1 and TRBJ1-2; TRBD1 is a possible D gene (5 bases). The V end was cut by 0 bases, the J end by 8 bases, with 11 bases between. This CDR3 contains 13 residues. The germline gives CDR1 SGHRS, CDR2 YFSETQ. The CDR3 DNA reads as TGCGCCAGCAGCTTGGAGCGGGGCGGAGGCTACACCTTC. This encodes CASSLERGGGYTF. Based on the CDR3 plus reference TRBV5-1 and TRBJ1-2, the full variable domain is KAGVTQTPRYLIKTRGQQVTLSCSPISGHRSVSWYQQTPGQGLQFLFEYFSETQRNKGNFPGRFSGRQFSNSRSEMNVSTLELGDSALYLCASSLERGGGYTFGSGTRLTVV.

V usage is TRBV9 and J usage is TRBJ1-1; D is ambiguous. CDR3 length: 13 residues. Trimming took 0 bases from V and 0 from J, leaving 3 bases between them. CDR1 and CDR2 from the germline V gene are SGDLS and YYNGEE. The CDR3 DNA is TGTGCCAGCAGCGTAGCCTTGAACACTGAAGCTTTCTTT. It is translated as CASSVALNTEAFF.

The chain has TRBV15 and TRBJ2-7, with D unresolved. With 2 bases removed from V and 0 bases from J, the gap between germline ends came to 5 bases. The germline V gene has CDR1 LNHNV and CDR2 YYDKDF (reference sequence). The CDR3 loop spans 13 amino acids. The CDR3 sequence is CATSRQVSYEQYF. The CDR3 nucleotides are TGTGCCACCAGCAGACAGGTCTCCTACGAGCAGTACTTC.

The CDR3 region is CASSLETRNEQFF. The CDR3 DNA reads as TGCGCCAGCAGCTTGGAGACTAGAAATGAGCAGTTCTTC. The chain has TRBV5-1 and TRBJ2-1; D is perhaps TRBD2 (6 bases). The CDR3 contains 13 residues. The germline V and J ends were trimmed by 0 bases and 7 bases, with 8 bases remaining between them. From germline, CDR1 is SGHRS and CDR2 YFSETQ.

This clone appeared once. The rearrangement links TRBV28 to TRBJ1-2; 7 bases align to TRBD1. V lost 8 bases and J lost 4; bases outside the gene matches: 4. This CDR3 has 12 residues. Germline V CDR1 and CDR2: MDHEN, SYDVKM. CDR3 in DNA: TGTGCCAGCTCGGGACAGCTCTATGGCTACACCTTC. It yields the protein CASSGQLYGYTF.

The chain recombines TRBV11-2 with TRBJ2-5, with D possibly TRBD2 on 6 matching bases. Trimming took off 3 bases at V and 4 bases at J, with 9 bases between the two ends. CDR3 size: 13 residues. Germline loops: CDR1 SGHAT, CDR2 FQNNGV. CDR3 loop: CASSFVGGETQYF. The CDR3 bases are TGTGCCAGCAGCTTTGTGGGAGGAGAGACCCAGTACTTC.